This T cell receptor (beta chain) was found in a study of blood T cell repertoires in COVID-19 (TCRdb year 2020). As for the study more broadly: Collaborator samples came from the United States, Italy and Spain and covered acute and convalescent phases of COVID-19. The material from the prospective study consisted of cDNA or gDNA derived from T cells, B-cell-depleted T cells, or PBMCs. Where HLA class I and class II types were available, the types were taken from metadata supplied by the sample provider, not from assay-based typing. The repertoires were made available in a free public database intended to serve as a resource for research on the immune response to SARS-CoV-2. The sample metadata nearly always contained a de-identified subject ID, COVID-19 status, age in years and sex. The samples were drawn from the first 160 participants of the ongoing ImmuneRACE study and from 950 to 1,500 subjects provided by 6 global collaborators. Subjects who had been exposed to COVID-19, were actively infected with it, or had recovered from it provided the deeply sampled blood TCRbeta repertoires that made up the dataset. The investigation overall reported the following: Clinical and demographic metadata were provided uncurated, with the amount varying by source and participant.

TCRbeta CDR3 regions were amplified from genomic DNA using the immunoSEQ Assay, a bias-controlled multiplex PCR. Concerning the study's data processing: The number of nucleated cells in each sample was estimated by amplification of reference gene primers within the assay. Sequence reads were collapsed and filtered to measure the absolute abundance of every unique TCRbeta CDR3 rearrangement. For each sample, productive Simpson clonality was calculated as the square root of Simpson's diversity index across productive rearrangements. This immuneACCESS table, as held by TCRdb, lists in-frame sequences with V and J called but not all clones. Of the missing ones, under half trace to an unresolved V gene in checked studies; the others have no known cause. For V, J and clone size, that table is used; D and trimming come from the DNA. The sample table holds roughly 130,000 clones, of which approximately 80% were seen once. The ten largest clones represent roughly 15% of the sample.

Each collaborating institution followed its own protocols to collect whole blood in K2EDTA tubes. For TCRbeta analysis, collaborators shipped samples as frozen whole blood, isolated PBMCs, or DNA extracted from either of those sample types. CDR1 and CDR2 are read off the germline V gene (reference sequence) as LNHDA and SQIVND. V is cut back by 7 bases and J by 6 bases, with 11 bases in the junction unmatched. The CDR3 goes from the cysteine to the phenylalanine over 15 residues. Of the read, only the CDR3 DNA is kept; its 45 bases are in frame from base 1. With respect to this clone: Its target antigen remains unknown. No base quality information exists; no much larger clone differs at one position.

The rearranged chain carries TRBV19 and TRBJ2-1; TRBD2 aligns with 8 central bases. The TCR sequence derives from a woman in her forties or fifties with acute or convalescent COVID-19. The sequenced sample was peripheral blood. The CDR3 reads CASKLTGTRGNEQFF. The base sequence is TGTGCCAGTAAGCTGACCGGGACTAGGGGCAATGAGCAGTTCTTC.